This T cell receptor beta chain was observed in a study of T cells expressing NK-cell markers (dated by TCRdb to about 2020). With regard to the full study: Three sorted T-cell subsets (CD3+CD56+NKG2C+, CD3+CD56+NKG2C- and CD3+CD56-NKG2C+) from under 10 donors had their TCR beta-chain repertoires profiled. Most of the eight sequenced donors were HCMV-seropositive and one was HCMV-seronegative. Randomly selected healthy volunteers, three men and five women, were used as the eight sequenced donors. Libraries were sequenced as 2 x 150 bp reads on Illumina HiSeq 2000/2500, MiSeq or NextSeq. General conclusions and limits of the study: For 5 or 6 donors, the dominant CD3+CD56+NKG2C+ clonotypes were among the top 10 CD8+ clonotypes and accounted for about 1.0-7.5% of CD8+ T cells. Whether the expanded NKG2C-expressing T cell clones were specific for HCMV antigens was left unclear. Those dominant clonotypes were again the most abundant among CD3+CD56-NKG2C+ cells in a handful of donors, at about 25-60.1%.

Reads for this sample came from an Illumina HiSeq 2000. 5'RACE template switching, by which a universal primer site and unique molecular identifiers were added, was used to make TCR beta cDNA libraries. Priming for cDNA synthesis came from the TCR beta constant segment, and two successive PCR amplification steps followed. In the paper's pipeline: MIGEC was used to demultiplex reads and group the reads by UMI, and MiTCR was used to assemble and quantify clonotypes. Only TCR cDNA sequences supported by at least two reads were kept to exclude erroneous sequences. The tcR package was used for downstream repertoire analysis, with clonotypes matched between fractions based on CDR3 nucleotide sequence plus V segment. Antigen specificity was annotated against VDJdb with VDJmatch, allowing one amino acid substitution in CDR3. After TCRdb reprocessed the reads, each CDR3 protein sequence was kept as one row, without DNA. V and J calls and clone size were set by TCRdb, not the authors. The table for this sample records roughly 160,000 distinct CDR3 sequences. The leading ten clones occupy 20% of the sample.

HCMV serostatus was determined by detecting HCMV-specific IgG in serum with a commercial ELISA kit. Ficoll density gradient centrifugation was used to isolate peripheral blood mononuclear cells from blood. With respect to this clonotype: Its specific antigen is unknown.

Sample: blood T cells: a sorted CD56 or NKG2C T cell subset, CD4+ or CD8+ T cells, or bulk PBMC T cells (not recorded which). The origin of this receptor is a man aged 18-70 years in good health.

The CDR3 loop reads CASSLGLALQETQYF. The V gene is TRBV12-3 or TRBV12-4 and the J gene is TRBJ2-5; TCRdb outputs TRBD2, but without DNA this stays unchecked. There are 15 amino acids in the CDR3, from cysteine to phenylalanine inclusive. No DNA sequence was recorded.